A single sample gave rise to the 3 T cell receptor beta chains below, sequenced in a study of T cells after posttransplantation cyclophosphamide. The assay was immunoSEQ multiplex PCR, and TCRdb's table has in-frame clones only and misses some. Its table lists several clones. Treatment was busulfan-fludarabine conditioning, a marrow graft, and cyclophosphamide on days +3 and +4. The sample consisted of gut tissue, taken around 60 days after allogeneic stem cell transplant with posttransplant cyclophosphamide. The receptors derive from a male patient between 60 and 69 years old who received an allogeneic stem cell transplant from a related donor and was CMV-positive. Some T cells may be the graft donor's.

The chain employs TRBV21-1 and TRBJ1-3; the D call TRBD1 from the table was never checked on the DNA. TRBV21-1 constitutes a pseudogene. CDR3 size: 16 residues. The CDR3 here is CASSDIIQHARNTIYF. DNA for the CDR3: TGTGCCAGCAGCGATATCATACAACACGCACGAAACACCATATATTTT.

This rearrangement joins TRBV5-5 to TRBJ2-6; D is unclear. CDR3 size: 15 residues. Germline assignment: CDR1 SGHKS and CDR2 YYEKEE (reference sequence). V was trimmed by 7 bases and J by 5 bases, leaving 16 bases between them. For the CDR3, the DNA is TGTGCCAGCTCCGTCGCACAAAGTCGGGCCAACGTCCTGACTTTC. Protein: CASSVAQSRANVLTF.

The genes are TRBV5-5 and TRBJ1-2, with D perhaps matching TRBD1 (5 bases). There are 14 residues in the CDR3. V lost 4 bases and J lost 4, with 14 bases in between. Germline values: CDR1 SGHKS, CDR2 YYEKEE (reference sequence). The CDR3 region is CASSHPGGSYGYTF. In DNA form, the CDR3 reads TGTGCCAGCAGCCATCCCGGGGGTAGCTATGGCTACACCTTC.